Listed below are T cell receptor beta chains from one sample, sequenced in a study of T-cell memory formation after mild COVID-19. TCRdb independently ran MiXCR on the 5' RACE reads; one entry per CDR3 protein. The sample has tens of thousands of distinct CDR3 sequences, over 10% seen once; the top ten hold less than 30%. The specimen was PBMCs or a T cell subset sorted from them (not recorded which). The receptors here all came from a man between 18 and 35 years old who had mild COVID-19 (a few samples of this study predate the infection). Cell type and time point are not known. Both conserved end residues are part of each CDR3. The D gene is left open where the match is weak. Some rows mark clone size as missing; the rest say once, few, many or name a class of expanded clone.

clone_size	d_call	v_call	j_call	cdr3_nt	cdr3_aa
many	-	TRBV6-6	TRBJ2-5	TGTGCCAGCAGTAGGACCATCGAGACCCAGTACTTC	CASSRTIETQYF
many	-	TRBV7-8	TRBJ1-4	TGTGCCAGCACCTCGCACGAAGGCAGACGGGAAAAACTGTTTTTT	CASTSHEGRREKLFF
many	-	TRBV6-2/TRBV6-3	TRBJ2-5	TGTGCCAGCAGCCTGGCGGAGACCCAGTACTTC	CASSLAETQYF
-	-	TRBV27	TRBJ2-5	TGTGCCAGCAGTTTTCGGGGCCGCAGCCAAGAGACCCAGTACTTC	CASSFRGRSQETQYF
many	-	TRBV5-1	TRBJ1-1	TGCGCCTCGAGGGGACCGGGACGTAACACTGAAGCTTTCTTT	CASRGPGRNTEAFF
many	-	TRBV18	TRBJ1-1	TGTGCCAGCTCACCACCGACCATGAACACTGAAGCTTTCTTT	CASSPPTMNTEAFF
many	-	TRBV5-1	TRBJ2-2	TGCGCCAGCAGCTTGGGGGAGGCCGGGGAGCTGTTTTTT	CASSLGEAGELFF
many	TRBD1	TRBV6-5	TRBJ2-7	TGTGCCAGCAGCCCAGGACAGGGAAGATACGAGCAGTACTTC	CASSPGQGRYEQYF
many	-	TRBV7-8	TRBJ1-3	TGTGCCAGCAGCTCCGGACGACTGGGAGGAAACACCATATATTTT	CASSSGRLGGNTIYF
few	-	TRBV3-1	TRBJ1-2	TGTGCCAGCAGCCGCAGTGGGGTGTACTATGGCTACACCTTC	CASSRSGVYYGYTF
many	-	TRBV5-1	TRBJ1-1	TGCGCCAGCAGCTCCTCGGGGTACACTGAAGCTTTCTTT	CASSSSGYTEAFF
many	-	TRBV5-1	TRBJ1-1	TGCGCCAGCAGCCCGACAGGAACCATGAACACTGAAGCTTTCTTT	CASSPTGTMNTEAFF
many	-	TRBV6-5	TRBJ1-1	TGTGCCAGCAGTTGGACAGTGCTCATGAACACTGAAGCTTTCTTT	CASSWTVLMNTEAFF
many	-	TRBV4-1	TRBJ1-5	TGCGCCAGCAGCCAAGATCAAGGTAGCAATCAGCCCCAGCATTTT	CASSQDQGSNQPQHF
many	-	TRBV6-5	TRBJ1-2	TGTGCCAGCAGTCCCTCCTCCAGGGGCTATGGCTACACCTTC	CASSPSSRGYGYTF
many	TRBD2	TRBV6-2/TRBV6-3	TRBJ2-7	TGTGCCAGCAGTTACGCGGGGGGCCCCAACGAGCAGTACTTC	CASSYAGGPNEQYF
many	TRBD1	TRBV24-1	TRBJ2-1	TGTGCCACCAGTGATTTTGGGCAGGGGGATGAGCAGTTCTTC	CATSDFGQGDEQFF
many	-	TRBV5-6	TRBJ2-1	TGTGCCAGCAGCGGGGGACTGGCGCTCTACAATGAGCAGTTCTTC	CASSGGLALYNEQFF
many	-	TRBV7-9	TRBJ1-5	TGTGCCAGCAGCTTAGGAGTAAATCAGCCCCAGCATTTT	CASSLGVNQPQHF
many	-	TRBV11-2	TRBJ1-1	TGTGCCAGCAGCTTAGTTAGCCCTCGTAGACAGGAAAACACTGAAGCTTTCTTT	CASSLVSPRRQENTEAFF
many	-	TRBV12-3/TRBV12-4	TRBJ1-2	TGTGCCAGCAGTCCGGGGGGTTCCGGGGGCGGCTACACCTTC	CASSPGGSGGGYTF
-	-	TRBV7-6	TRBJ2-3	TGTGCCAGCAGCTTAGGGAGACTGGGGAGTACGCAGTATTTT	CASSLGRLGSTQYF
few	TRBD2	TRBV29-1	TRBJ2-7	TGCAGCGTTGAAGATCGGGGGGTGCAGTACTTC	CSVEDRGVQYF
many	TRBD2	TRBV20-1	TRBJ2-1	TGCAGTGCTAGAGATCGGGGTACCGGGACTAGCGGGGGGTCACAGTTCTTC	CSARDRGTGTSGGSQFF
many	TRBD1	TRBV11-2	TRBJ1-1	TGTGCCAGCAGCTTATTCGGGACAGGGGCGGGCACTGAAGCTTTCTTT	CASSLFGTGAGTEAFF
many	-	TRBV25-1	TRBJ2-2	TGTGCCAGCAGTGCGGGCACCGGGGAGCTGTTTTTT	CASSAGTGELFF
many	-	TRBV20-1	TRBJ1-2	TGCAGTGCTAGAGATCATAACAAGCCTAACTATGGCTACACCTTC	CSARDHNKPNYGYTF